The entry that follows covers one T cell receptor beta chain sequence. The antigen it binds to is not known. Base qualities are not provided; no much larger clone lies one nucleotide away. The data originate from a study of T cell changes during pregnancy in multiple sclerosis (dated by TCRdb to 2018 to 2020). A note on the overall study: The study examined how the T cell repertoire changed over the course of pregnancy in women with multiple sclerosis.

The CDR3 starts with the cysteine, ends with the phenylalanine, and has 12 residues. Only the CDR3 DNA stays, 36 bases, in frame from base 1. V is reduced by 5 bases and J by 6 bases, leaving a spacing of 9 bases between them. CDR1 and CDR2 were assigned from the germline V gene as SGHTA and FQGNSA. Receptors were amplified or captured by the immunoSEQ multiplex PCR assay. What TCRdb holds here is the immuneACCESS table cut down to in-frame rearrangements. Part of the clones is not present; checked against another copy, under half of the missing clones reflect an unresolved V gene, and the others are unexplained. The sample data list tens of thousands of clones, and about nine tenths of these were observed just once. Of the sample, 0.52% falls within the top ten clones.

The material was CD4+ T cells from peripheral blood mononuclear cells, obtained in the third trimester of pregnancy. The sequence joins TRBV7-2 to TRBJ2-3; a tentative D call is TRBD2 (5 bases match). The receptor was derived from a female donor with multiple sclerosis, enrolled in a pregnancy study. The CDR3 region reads CASSQSGDTQYF. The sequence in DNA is TGTGCCAGCAGCCAATCGGGGGATACGCAGTATTTT.